These 14 T cell receptor beta chains were all obtained from the same sample, sequenced in a study of blood T cell repertoires in COVID-19 (TCRdb year 2020). The library was generated by the immunoSEQ multiplex PCR assay. Not all clones reach the TCRdb copy of this immuneACCESS table, which keeps in-frame sequences only. Checked studies attribute under half of the gap to unresolved V genes and leave the rest unexplained. This sample lists 30,000 to 35,000 clones; around four fifths were detected once. 3.6% of the sample is in the top ten clones. Material: peripheral blood. These receptor sequences come from a man aged 50-59 years with acute or convalescent COVID-19.

CDR3 sequence reads: CATRLEGQGFNEQFF. In DNA, the CDR3 is TGTGCCACCAGATTAGAGGGACAGGGTTTCAATGAGCAGTTCTTC. The chain carries TRBV15 and TRBJ2-1, with TRBD1 identical over 9 bases. The CDR3 is made up of 15 amino acids. Germline CDR1 is LNHNV and CDR2 is YYDKDF (reference sequence). Trimming took 6 bases from V and 6 from J; bases not matched to a gene: 9.

The V gene is TRBV5-1, the J gene TRBJ1-1, with 7 bases identical to TRBD1. Germline-derived CDR1 and CDR2 are SGHRS and YFSETQ. CDR3 length: 15 amino acids. With 3 bases clipped from V and 1 base from J, the junction kept 6 bases outside the gene matches. The CDR3 DNA is TGCGCCAGCAGCTATGGACAGGACCAGAACACTGAAGCTTTCTTT. This sequence encodes CASSYGQDQNTEAFF. Full variable domain (missing parts from reference TRBV5-1 and TRBJ1-1): KAGVTQTPRYLIKTRGQQVTLSCSPISGHRSVSWYQQTPGQGLQFLFEYFSETQRNKGNFPGRFSGRQFSNSRSEMNVSTLELGDSALYLCASSYGQDQNTEAFFGQGTRLTVV.

The rearrangement links TRBV4-1 to TRBJ1-4, with 8 bases that match TRBD1. Losses at the gene ends were 1 base for V and 8 bases for J; bases not matched to a gene: 12. The CDR3 has 17 residues. The V gene's germline CDR1 is MGHRA and CDR2 YSYEKL. DNA of the CDR3: TGCGCCAGCAGCCAAGTGGGACAGGTAGGAGGGCGGGAAAAACTGTTTTTT. Its protein product is CASSQVGQVGGREKLFF.

The chain is built from TRBV10-2 and TRBJ1-1, with D perhaps TRBD1 (6 bases). CDR1 is WSHSY, CDR2 SAAADI, per germline. The CDR3 has 14 residues. V was shortened by 6 bases and J by 1 base, with 12 bases between the two germline ends. CDR3 DNA sequence: TGCGCCAGCAGGCGTAACAGGGAGAACACTGAAGCTTTCTTT. This sequence encodes CASRRNRENTEAFF.

This sequence joins TRBV3-1 (or the pseudogene TRBV3-2) and TRBJ1-1; D is ambiguous. This CDR3 has 12 amino acids. Germline V gives CDR1 LGHDT, CDR2 YNNKEL (reference sequence). Trimming shortened V by 0 bases and J by 4 bases, and 3 bases separated the two germline ends. CDR3 sequence: CASSQDVTEAFF. Here the CDR3 DNA reads TGTGCCAGCAGCCAAGACGTCACTGAAGCTTTCTTT.

The gene calls are TRBV14 and TRBJ1-1; D remains unclear. This CDR3 region has 13 residues. In germline, CDR1 is SGHDN, CDR2 FVKESK. V was pared by 2 bases and J by 0 bases, with 4 bases between. The CDR3 DNA reads as TGTGCCAGCAGCCAAAACATGAACACTGAAGCTTTCTTT. Translating gives CASSQNMNTEAFF.

A few counts support this clone. The chain couples TRBV9 to TRBJ1-5, with 8 nucleotides matching TRBD1. The CDR3 extends over 15 amino acids. Germline-derived CDR1 and CDR2 are SGDLS and YYNGEE. With V trimmed by 3 bases and J by 2 bases, 4 bases remained unmatched. The CDR3 spells CASSAGQGGNQPQHF. The CDR3 nucleotides read TGTGCCAGCAGCGCTGGACAGGGAGGCAATCAGCCCCAGCATTTT.

The V gene is TRBV6-4, the J gene TRBJ2-1; 10 bases are a match to TRBD2. Germline assignment: CDR1 MRHNA and CDR2 SNTAGT. Unmatched junction bases numbered 0, after V lost 0 bases and J lost 4 bases. The length of the CDR3 is 15 residues. CDR3 bases: TGTGCCAGCAGTGACTCGACTAGCGGGTACAATGAGCAGTTCTTC. Its translation is CASSDSTSGYNEQFF.

CDR3 sequence reads: CAWDRVNSPLHF. The CDR3 DNA sequence: TGTGCCTGGGACAGGGTAAATTCACCCCTCCACTTT. This chain joins TRBV30 and TRBJ1-6; 7 nucleotides agree with TRBD1. V gave up 5 bases and J gave up 7 bases; unmatched junction bases: 2. The CDR3 runs to 12 residues. Germline V CDR1 and CDR2: GTSNPN, SVGIG (reference sequence).

The chain couples TRBV30 to TRBJ1-2; 7 nucleotides align to TRBD1. Germline values: CDR1 GTSNPN, CDR2 SVGIG (reference sequence). Trimming took 3 bases from V and 4 from J; bases not matched to a gene: 8. The CDR3 has 14 amino acids. The CDR3 sequence is CAWSPTGNGYGYTF. CDR3 nucleotides: TGTGCCTGGAGCCCGACAGGGAACGGCTATGGCTACACCTTC.

The chain joins TRBV11-2 to TRBJ1-5; D not resolved. Deletions cut 5 bases from V and 4 bases from J, with 9 bases between. Germline loops: CDR1 SGHAT, CDR2 FQNNGV. This CDR3 spans 13 amino acids. The CDR3 here is CASSPRENQPQHF. The DNA of the CDR3 is TGTGCCAGCAGCCCCCGGGAGAATCAGCCCCAGCATTTT.

The CDR3 is CASSPPGLAFTGELFF. DNA for the CDR3: TGTGCCAGCAGCCCCCCGGGACTAGCCTTCACCGGGGAGCTGTTTTTT. This chain links TRBV11-2 with TRBJ2-2; TRBD2 matches at 9 bases. The CDR3 is 16 residues long. J was trimmed by 4 bases and V by 5 bases; bases with no gene match: 8. CDR1 is SGHAT, CDR2 FQNNGV, per germline.

This rearrangement joins TRBV9 to TRBJ2-2; 13 bases match TRBD2. With 4 bases clipped from V and 4 bases from J, the junction kept 7 bases outside the gene matches. The CDR3 covers 17 residues. Germline V lookup: CDR1 SGDLS, CDR2 YYNGEE. The CDR3 spells CASSLLAGGPSTGELFF. The CDR3 bases are TGTGCCAGCAGCCTACTAGCGGGGGGGCCGAGCACCGGGGAGCTGTTTTTT.

The CDR3 sequence: CASSLGLGSGNTIYF. The CDR3 region has the DNA TGCGCCAGCAGCTTGGGCCTAGGCTCTGGAAACACCATATATTTT. The chain combines TRBV5-1 with TRBJ1-3; D call uncertain. The ends were cut back, 0 bases at V and 0 bases at J, with 7 bases in the middle. The CDR3 contains 15 residues. Germline V gives CDR1 SGHRS, CDR2 YFSETQ.